This T cell receptor beta chain was recorded in a study of shared clonotypes between healthy human individuals. The CD4+ fraction was divided into a CD45RA+ naive subset and a CD45RA-negative memory subset. Clones were sequenced by immunoSEQ multiplex PCR, and TCRdb holds only the in-frame ones, with some missing. The sample lists 980,000 or so clones; over 75% were seen once. The sequence was collected from a man younger than 35 in good health. What was sequenced was memory CD4+ T cells sorted from blood. Subset reported: CD45RA-negative fraction.

The CDR3 coding sequence is TGTGCCAGCAGCTTTAGGGCTAGCGGAGCGGGAACACAAGAGACCCAGTACTTC. Its protein product is CASSFRASGAGTQETQYF. This chain joins TRBV5-5 and TRBJ2-5; 7 nucleotides match TRBD2. The CDR3 totals 18 residues. Germline loops: CDR1 SGHKS, CDR2 YYEKEE (reference sequence). The V and J ends lost 2 bases and 2 bases, in that order; junction bases with no gene match: 15.